A selection of T cell receptor beta chains follows, all from one sample in a study of blood T cell repertoires in COVID-19. The table came from immunoSEQ multiplex PCR; TCRdb's copy has only in-frame clones and leaves some out. The sample carries just over 60,000 clones, over 60% recorded once. The sequencing input was peripheral blood. The receptor source for this set is a man aged 25 to 45 with COVID-19, enrolled during active disease. CDR3s include the opening cysteine and the closing phenylalanine or tryptophan. The order of the fields is CDR3 DNA, CDR3 protein, J gene, clone size, D gene, V gene. D genes are given only for firm matches. Not all rows give a size; the values are once, few, many and, for expanded clones, a class.

TGCGCCAGCAGTTTAACGGGACAGGGGGATCGCTACACCTTC CASSLTGQGDRYTF TRBJ1-2 - TRBD1 TRBV5-1
TGTGCCTGGAGTGGACAGGGGAGTCTCACTGAAGCTTTCTTT CAWSGQGSLTEAFF TRBJ1-1 once TRBD1 TRBV30
TGTGCCAGCACGGTGAGCGGGACCTACAATGAGCAGTTCTTC CASTVSGTYNEQFF TRBJ2-1 - TRBD2 TRBV3-1/TRBV3-2
TGTGCCAGCAGTCCACAGGGGGCAGGTGAAGCTTTCTTT CASSPQGAGEAFF TRBJ1-1 few TRBD1 TRBV12-3/TRBV12-4
TGTGCCTGGAGTGGACTAGCGGGGACCTACAATGAGCAGTTCTTC CAWSGLAGTYNEQFF TRBJ2-1 - TRBD2 TRBV30
TGTGCCAGCAGCTTAGGTGGGCCCAACATGTACACAGATACGCAGTATTTT CASSLGGPNMYTDTQYF TRBJ2-3 - - TRBV11-2
TGTGCCAGCAGTCCGACATACTCTGGAAACACCATATATTTT CASSPTYSGNTIYF TRBJ1-3 - - TRBV27
TGTGCCAGCAGCCCCACAACGGGACTAGACGGGGTTGGTGAGCAGTTCTTC CASSPTTGLDGVGEQFF TRBJ2-1 - TRBD2 TRBV7-9
TGCGCCAGCAGTTCCGGGGGAGATACGCAGTATTTT CASSSGGDTQYF TRBJ2-3 - - TRBV5-1
TGTGCCAGCAGTAATTCCCTCGGAGGGGCCGGAGAGACCCAGTACTTC CASSNSLGGAGETQYF TRBJ2-5 - - TRBV2
TGTGCCAGCAGCGGGAGTTCTGGGGTCAATGAGCAGTTCTTC CASSGSSGVNEQFF TRBJ2-1 - - TRBV6-5